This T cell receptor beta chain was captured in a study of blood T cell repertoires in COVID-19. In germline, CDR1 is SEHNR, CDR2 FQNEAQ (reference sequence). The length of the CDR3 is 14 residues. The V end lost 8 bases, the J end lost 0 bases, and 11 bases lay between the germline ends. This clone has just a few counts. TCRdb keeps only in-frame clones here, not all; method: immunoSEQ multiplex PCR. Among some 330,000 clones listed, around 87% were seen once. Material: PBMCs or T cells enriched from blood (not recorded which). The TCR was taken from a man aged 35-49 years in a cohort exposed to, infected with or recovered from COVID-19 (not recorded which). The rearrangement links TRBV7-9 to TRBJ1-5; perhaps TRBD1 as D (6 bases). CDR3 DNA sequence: TGTGCCAGCTCTCTGGGACATAGCAATCAGCCCCAGCATTTT. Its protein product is CASSLGHSNQPQHF.